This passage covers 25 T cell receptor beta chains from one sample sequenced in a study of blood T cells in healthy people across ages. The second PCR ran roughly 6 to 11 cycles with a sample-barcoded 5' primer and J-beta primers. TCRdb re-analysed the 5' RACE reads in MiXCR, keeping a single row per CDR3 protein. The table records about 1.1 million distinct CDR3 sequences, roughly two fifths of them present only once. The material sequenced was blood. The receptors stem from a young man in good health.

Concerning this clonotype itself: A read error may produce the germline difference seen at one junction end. This CDR3 reads CATSVGWEDAQYF. CDR3 DNA: TGTGCCACCAGTGTCGGGTGGGAAGATGCGCAGTATTTT. The V and J genes are TRBV24-1 and TRBJ2-3; no reliable D call. Germline-derived CDR1 and CDR2 are KGHDR and SFDVKD. This CDR3 is built from 13 residues.

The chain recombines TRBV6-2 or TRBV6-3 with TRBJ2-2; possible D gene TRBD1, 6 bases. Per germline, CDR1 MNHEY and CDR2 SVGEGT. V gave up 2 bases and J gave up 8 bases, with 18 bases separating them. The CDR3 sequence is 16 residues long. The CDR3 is CASSYAYRRGTGELFF. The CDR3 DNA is TGTGCCAGCAGTTACGCGTACAGACGAGGGACAGGGGAGCTGTTTTTT.

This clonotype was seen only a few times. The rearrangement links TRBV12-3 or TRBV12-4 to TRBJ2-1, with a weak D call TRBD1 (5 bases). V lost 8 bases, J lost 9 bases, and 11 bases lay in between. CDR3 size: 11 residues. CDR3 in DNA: TGTGCCAGCGGGCGTAGGGGTGAGCAGTTCTTC. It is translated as CASGRRGEQFF.

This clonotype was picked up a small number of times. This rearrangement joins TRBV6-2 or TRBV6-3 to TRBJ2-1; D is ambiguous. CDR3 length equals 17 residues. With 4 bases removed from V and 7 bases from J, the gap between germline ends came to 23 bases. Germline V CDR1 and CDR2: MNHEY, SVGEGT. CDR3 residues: CASSLPTLRSVENEQFF. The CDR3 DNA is TGTGCCAGCAGTTTGCCCACACTGCGGTCGGTAGAGAATGAGCAGTTCTTC.

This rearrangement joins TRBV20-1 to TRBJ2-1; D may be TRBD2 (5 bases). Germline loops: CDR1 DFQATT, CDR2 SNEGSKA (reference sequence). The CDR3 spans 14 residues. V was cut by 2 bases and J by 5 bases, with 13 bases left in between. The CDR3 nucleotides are TGCAGTGCTAGATTTCGGGGATGGGACAATGAGCAGTTCTTC. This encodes CSARFRGWDNEQFF.

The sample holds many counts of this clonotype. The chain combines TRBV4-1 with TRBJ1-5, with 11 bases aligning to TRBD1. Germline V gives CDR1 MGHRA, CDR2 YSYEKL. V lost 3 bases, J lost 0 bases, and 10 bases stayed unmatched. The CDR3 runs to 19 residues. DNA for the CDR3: TGCGCCAGCAGCCAGGACAGGGGGCTTGGCGGTTATAGCAATCAGCCCCAGCATTTT. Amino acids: CASSQDRGLGGYSNQPQHF.

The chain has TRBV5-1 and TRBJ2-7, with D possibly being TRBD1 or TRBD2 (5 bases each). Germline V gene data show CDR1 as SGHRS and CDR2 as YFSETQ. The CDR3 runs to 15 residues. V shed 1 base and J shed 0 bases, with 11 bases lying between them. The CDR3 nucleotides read TGCGCCAGCAGCTTGAGGGGTGGAGGCTCCTACGAGCAGTACTTC. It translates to CASSLRGGGSYEQYF.

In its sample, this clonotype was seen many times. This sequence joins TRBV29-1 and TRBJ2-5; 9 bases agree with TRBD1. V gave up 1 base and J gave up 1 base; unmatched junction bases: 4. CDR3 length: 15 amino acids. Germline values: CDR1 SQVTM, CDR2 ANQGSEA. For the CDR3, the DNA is TGCAGCGTTGAAGTGGGACAGGGCCTCCAAGAGACCCAGTACTTC. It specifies CSVEVGQGLQETQYF.

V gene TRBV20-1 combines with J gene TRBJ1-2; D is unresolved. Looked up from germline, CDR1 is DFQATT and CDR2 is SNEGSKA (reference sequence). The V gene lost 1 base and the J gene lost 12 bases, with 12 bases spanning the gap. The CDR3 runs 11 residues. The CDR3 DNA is TGCAGTGCTAGAGTGGAGGGAGCCCACACCTTC. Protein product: CSARVEGAHTF.

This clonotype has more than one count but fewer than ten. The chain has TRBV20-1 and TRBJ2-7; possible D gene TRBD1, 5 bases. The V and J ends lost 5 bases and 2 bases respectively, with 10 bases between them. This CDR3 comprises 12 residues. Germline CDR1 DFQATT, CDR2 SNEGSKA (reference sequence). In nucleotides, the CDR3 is TGCAGTGCTGCAGACAGACCCTACGAGCAGTACTTC. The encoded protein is CSAADRPYEQYF.

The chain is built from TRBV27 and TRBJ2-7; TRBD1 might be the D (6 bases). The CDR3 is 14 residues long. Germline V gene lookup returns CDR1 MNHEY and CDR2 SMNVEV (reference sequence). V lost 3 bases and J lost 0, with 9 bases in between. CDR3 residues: CASSFRDNSYEQYF. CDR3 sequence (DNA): TGTGCCAGCAGTTTCCGGGACAACTCCTACGAGCAGTACTTC.

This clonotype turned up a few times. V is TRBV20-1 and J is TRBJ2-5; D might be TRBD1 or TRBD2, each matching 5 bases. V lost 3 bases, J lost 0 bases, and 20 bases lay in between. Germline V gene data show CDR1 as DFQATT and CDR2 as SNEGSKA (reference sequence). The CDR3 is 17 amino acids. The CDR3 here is CSASGATAYQYQETQYF. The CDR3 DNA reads TGCAGTGCTAGCGGGGCCACCGCTTACCAGTACCAAGAGACCCAGTACTTC.

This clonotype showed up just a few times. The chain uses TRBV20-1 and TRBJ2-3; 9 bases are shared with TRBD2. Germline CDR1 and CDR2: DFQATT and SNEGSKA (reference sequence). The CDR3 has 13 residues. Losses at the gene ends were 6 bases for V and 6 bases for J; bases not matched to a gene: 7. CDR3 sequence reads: CSAVAGESDTQYF. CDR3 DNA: TGCAGTGCGGTAGCGGGGGAGAGCGATACGCAGTATTTT.

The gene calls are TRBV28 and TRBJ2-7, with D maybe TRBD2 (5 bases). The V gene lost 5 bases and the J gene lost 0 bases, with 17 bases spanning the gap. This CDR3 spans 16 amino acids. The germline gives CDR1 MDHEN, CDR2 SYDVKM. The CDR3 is CASSPSEGGFSYEQYF. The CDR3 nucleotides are TGTGCCAGCAGTCCCTCCGAGGGCGGCTTCTCCTACGAGCAGTACTTC.

Written as DNA, the CDR3 is TGTGCCAGCAGCTTAGGCGGGGGAGATGAAAAACTGTTTTTT. Translated: CASSLGGGDEKLFF. J is TRBJ1-4 and V is TRBV7-9; TRBD1 is a possible D gene (5 bases). The V end lost 1 base, the J end lost 6 bases, and 9 bases lay between the germline ends. The CDR3 runs 14 residues. Germline V gene lookup returns CDR1 SEHNR and CDR2 FQNEAQ (reference sequence).

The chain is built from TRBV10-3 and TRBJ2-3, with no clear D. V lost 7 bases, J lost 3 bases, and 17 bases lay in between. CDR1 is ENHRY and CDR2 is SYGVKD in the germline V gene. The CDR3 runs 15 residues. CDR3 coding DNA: TGTGCCATCATCGACCGGAACGACGGGACAGATACGCAGTATTTT. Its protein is CAIIDRNDGTDTQYF.

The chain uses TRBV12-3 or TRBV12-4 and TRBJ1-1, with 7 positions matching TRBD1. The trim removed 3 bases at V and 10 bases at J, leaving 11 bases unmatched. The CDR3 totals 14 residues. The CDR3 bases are TGTGCCAGCAGTTTGTCCGAACAGACAGGGTCAGCTTTCTTT. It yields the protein CASSLSEQTGSAFF.

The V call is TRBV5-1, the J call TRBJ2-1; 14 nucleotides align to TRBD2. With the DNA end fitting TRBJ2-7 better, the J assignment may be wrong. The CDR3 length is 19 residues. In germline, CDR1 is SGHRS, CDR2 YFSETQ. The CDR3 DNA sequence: TGCGCCAGCAGCCCCCAGGGGACTAGCGGGGGTCGATCCTACAATGAGCAGTACTTC. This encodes CASSPQGTSGGRSYNEQYF.

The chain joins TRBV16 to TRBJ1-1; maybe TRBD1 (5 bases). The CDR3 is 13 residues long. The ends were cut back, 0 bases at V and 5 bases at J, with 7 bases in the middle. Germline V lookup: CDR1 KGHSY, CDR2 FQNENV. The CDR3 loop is CASSQSKGTEAFF. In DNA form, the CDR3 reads TGTGCCAGCAGCCAATCTAAGGGGACTGAAGCTTTCTTT. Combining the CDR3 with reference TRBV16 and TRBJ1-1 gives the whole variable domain GEEVAQTPKHLVRGEGQKAKLYCAPIKGHSYVFWYQQVLKNEFKFLISFQNENVFDETGMPKERFSAKCLPNSPCSLEIQATKLEDSAVYFCASSQSKGTEAFFGQGTRLTVV.

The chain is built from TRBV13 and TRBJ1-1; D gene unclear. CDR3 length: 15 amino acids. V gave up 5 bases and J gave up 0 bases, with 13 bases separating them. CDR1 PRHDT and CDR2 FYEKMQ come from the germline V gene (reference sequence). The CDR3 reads CASSHNTGMNTEAFF. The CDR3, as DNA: TGTGCCAGCAGCCACAACACGGGGATGAACACTGAAGCTTTCTTT.

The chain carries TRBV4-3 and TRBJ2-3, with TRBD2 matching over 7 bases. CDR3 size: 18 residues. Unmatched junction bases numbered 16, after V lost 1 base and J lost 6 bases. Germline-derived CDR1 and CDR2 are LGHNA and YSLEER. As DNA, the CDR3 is TGCGCCAGCAGCCAAGGCCTCATTAGCGGGCCGGAGGGGGATACGCAGTATTTT. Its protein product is CASSQGLISGPEGDTQYF.

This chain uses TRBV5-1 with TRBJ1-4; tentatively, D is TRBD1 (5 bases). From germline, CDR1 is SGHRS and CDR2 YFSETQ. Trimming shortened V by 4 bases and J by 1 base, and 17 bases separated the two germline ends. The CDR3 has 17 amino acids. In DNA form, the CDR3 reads TGCGCCAGCAGCGGGGCGGTGCAAGGGTTAACTAATGAAAAACTGTTTTTT. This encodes CASSGAVQGLTNEKLFF.

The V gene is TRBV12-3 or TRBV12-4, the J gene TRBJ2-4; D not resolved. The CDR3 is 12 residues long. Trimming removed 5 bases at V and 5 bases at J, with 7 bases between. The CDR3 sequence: CASSRHQNIQYF. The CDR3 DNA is TGTGCCAGCAGTAGACACCAAAACATTCAGTACTTC.

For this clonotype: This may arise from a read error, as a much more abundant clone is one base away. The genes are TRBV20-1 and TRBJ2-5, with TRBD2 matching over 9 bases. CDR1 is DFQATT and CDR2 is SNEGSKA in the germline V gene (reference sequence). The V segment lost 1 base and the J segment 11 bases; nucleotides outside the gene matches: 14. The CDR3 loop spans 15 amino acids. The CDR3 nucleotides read TGCAGTGCTAGAGGAGCTAGCGGGGAGTACAATGAGCAGTACTTC. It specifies CSARGASGEYNEQYF.

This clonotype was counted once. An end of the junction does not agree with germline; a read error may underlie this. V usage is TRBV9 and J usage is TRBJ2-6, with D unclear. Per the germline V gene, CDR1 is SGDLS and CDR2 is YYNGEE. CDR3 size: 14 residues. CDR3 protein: CAGSVAGVANVLTF. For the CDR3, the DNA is TGTGCCGGCAGCGTAGCTGGGGTCGCCAACGTCCTGACTTTC.